The 26 T cell receptor beta chains listed next were all sequenced from one sample in a study of blood T cell repertoires in COVID-19. Data came from immunoSEQ multiplex PCR; TCRdb stores just in-frame clones and leaves some out. The sample has under 250,000 clones; about 80% are singletons. Sequencing input: peripheral blood. The receptors were gathered from a woman in her fifties or sixties with acute or convalescent COVID-19.

This chain connects TRBV5-8 to TRBJ1-2; D call uncertain. From germline, CDR1 is SGHTS and CDR2 YDEGEE. The ends were cut back, 4 bases at V and 5 bases at J, with 18 bases in the middle. This CDR3 has 15 residues. The CDR3 bases are TGTGCCAGCAGCGGCCCGGTCGGAGCGCGATATGGCTACACCTTC. Its translation is CASSGPVGARYGYTF.

The chain links TRBV5-6 to TRBJ1-2; D not resolved. The germline V gene encodes CDR1 SGHDT and CDR2 YYEEEE. The CDR3 totals 12 residues. Trimming shortened V by 2 bases and J by 5 bases, and 7 bases separated the two germline ends. CDR3 sequence (DNA): TGTGCCAGCAGCTTAATTGCGTATGGCTACACCTTC. Translation gives CASSLIAYGYTF. Using reference TRBV5-6 and TRBJ1-2 for the parts outside the CDR3, the full variable domain is DAGVTQSPTHLIKTRGQQVTLRCSPKSGHDTVSWYQQALGQGPQFIFQYYEEEERQRGNFPDRFSGHQFPNYSSELNVNALLLGDSALYLCASSLIAYGYTFGSGTRLTVV.

The chain employs TRBV6-1 and TRBJ2-7, with 7 bases aligning to TRBD1. Germline-derived CDR1 and CDR2 are MNHNS and SASEGT. Unmatched junction bases numbered 7, after V lost 5 bases and J lost 3 bases. The CDR3 contains 14 residues. DNA for the CDR3: TGTGCCAGCAGTCAGGGGACAGCAAGCTACGAGCAGTACTTC. Its translation is CASSQGTASYEQYF.

This chain joins TRBV24-1 and TRBJ2-5; 8 bases fit TRBD1. The CDR3 runs 16 residues. Trimming cost V 2 bases and J 4 bases; bases outside gene matches: 8. From germline, CDR1 is KGHDR and CDR2 SFDVKD. CDR3 DNA sequence: TGTGCCACCAGTGATTCAGGCAGGGGGCAAGGAGAGACCCAGTACTTC. Amino acid sequence: CATSDSGRGQGETQYF.

The V and J genes are TRBV30 and TRBJ2-7, with D perhaps matching TRBD1 (6 bases). This CDR3 has 13 residues. The germline gives CDR1 GTSNPN, CDR2 SVGIG (reference sequence). Trimming cost V 2 bases and J 5 bases, with 13 bases left between them. CDR3 bases: TGTGCCTGGAGTAACGGCAGGGGCCACGAGCAGTACTTC. This encodes CAWSNGRGHEQYF.

The chain employs TRBV11-2 and TRBJ1-1; D ambiguous. This CDR3 spans 11 amino acids. Germline values: CDR1 SGHAT, CDR2 FQNNGV. The ends were cut back, 5 bases at V and 3 bases at J, with 4 bases in the middle. The CDR3 DNA follows: TGTGCCAGCAGCCCGGACACTGAAGCTTTCTTT. Translated, it gives CASSPDTEAFF.

This chain connects TRBV15 to TRBJ1-3; 9 bases map to TRBD1. V shed 3 bases, J shed 4 bases, and the junction held 7 bases outside the gene matches. The CDR3 has 16 residues. Looked up from germline, CDR1 is LNHNV and CDR2 is YYDKDF (reference sequence). The CDR3 DNA is TGTGCCACCAGCAGGGCTACCGGGACAGGGGGAAACACCATATATTTT. Translated, it gives CATSRATGTGGNTIYF.

The gene calls are TRBV3-1 (or the pseudogene TRBV3-2) and TRBJ1-1; D possibly corresponds to TRBD1 (6 bases). In germline, CDR1 is LGHDT, CDR2 YNNKEL (reference sequence). Trimming removed 0 bases from V and 10 bases from J, with 15 bases in between. This CDR3 region has 14 residues. CDR3 amino acids: CASSQDPNRDRAFF. For the CDR3, the DNA is TGTGCCAGCAGCCAAGACCCAAACAGGGATCGAGCTTTCTTT.

V is TRBV11-2 and J is TRBJ2-1, with a tentative D call TRBD1 (5 bases). V was cut by 1 base and J by 8 bases, with 12 bases left in between. CDR3 length equals 14 residues. Germline V gene sequence: CDR1 SGHAT, CDR2 FQNNGV. Here the CDR3 reads CASSLGSRGYEQFF. CDR3 sequence (DNA): TGTGCCAGCAGCTTAGGATCTAGGGGCTATGAGCAGTTCTTC.

The J gene is TRBJ1-4, the V gene TRBV7-9, with TRBD1 matching over 9 bases. CDR1 is SEHNR and CDR2 is FQNEAQ in the germline V gene (reference sequence). CDR3 size: 18 residues. Trimming removed 2 bases from V and 2 bases from J; junction bases left unmatched: 9. The CDR3 DNA is TGTGCCAGCAGCTTATTTCGACAGGGGGAAACTACTAATGAAAAACTGTTTTTT. Encoded protein: CASSLFRQGETTNEKLFF.

This CDR3 reads CASSLEWAAQGNTIYF. CDR3 DNA sequence: TGTGCCAGCAGCTTAGAGTGGGCAGCACAAGGAAACACCATATATTTT. The chain joins TRBV7-9 to TRBJ1-3; D is unresolved. The ends were cut back, 1 base at V and 4 bases at J, with 14 bases in the middle. The CDR3 is made up of 16 amino acids. CDR1 SEHNR and CDR2 FQNEAQ come from the germline V gene (reference sequence).

The chain carries TRBV9 and TRBJ2-7; 12 bases fit TRBD2. The CDR3 length is 16 residues. V gave up 0 bases and J gave up 2 bases; unmatched junction bases: 3. Germline V gives CDR1 SGDLS, CDR2 YYNGEE. CDR3 bases: TGTGCCAGCAGCGTAGGACTAGCGGGGGACCCCTACGAGCAGTACTTC. Translating gives CASSVGLAGDPYEQYF.

The CDR3 sequence: CASSPWEGQGARKTQYF. CDR3 sequence (DNA): TGTGCCAGCAGCCCTTGGGAGGGGCAGGGGGCAAGAAAGACCCAGTACTTC. The chain is built from TRBV3-1 (or the pseudogene TRBV3-2) and TRBJ2-5; a weak D match, TRBD1 (8 bases). Between the trimmed V and J ends, which lost 4 bases and 6 bases, there was a span of 24 bases. The CDR3 totals 17 residues. Germline V CDR1 and CDR2: LGHDT, YNNKEL (reference sequence).

The genes are TRBV3-1 (or the pseudogene TRBV3-2) and TRBJ2-1; 8 nucleotides match TRBD1. The trim removed 4 bases at V and 7 bases at J, leaving 9 bases unmatched. The CDR3 runs to 15 residues. Per the germline V gene, CDR1 is LGHDT and CDR2 is YNNKEL (reference sequence). CDR3 protein: CASSPDRAGLNEQFF. The DNA for the CDR3 is TGTGCCAGCAGCCCGGACAGGGCGGGGTTGAATGAGCAGTTCTTC.

The rearrangement links TRBV15 to TRBJ2-1, with D possibly matching TRBD1 (6 bases). The germline V gene encodes CDR1 LNHNV and CDR2 YYDKDF (reference sequence). Trimming took off 5 bases at V and 5 bases at J, with 10 bases between the two ends. The CDR3 has 13 amino acids. CDR3 in DNA: TGTGCCACCAGCTGGGACACGGACAATGAGCAGTTCTTC. Protein: CATSWDTDNEQFF.

This clone turned up a few times. The chain is built from TRBV5-1 and TRBJ1-1, with D tentatively TRBD1 (5 bases). Trimming took off 9 bases at V and 7 bases at J, with 16 bases between the two ends. Germline values: CDR1 SGHRS, CDR2 YFSETQ. The CDR3 is 12 residues long. CDR3 in DNA: TGCGCCAAACCTCAGGGAGGTAGTGAAGCTTTCTTT. Its protein is CAKPQGGSEAFF.

V is TRBV28 and J is TRBJ1-2; TRBD1 might be the D (6 bases). The germline V gene has CDR1 MDHEN and CDR2 SYDVKM. The CDR3 loop spans 14 amino acids. The V gene lost 5 bases and the J gene lost 11 bases, with 21 bases spanning the gap. The CDR3 protein is CASSTPAGEVRYTF. The CDR3 DNA reads as TGTGCCAGCAGTACCCCGGCAGGGGAAGTTCGGTACACCTTC.

The chain employs TRBV29-1 and TRBJ1-2, with D perhaps TRBD1 (6 bases). Trimming pared 4 bases from V and 2 bases from J, leaving 11 bases between. The CDR3 spans 13 residues. Looked up from germline, CDR1 is SQVTM and CDR2 is ANQGSEA. CDR3 residues: CSVVQGTNYGYTF. In nucleotides, the CDR3 is TGCAGCGTTGTACAGGGCACGAACTATGGCTACACCTTC. Variable domain in full (rest from reference TRBV29-1 and TRBJ1-2): SAVISQKPSRDICQRGTSLTIQCQVDSQVTMMFWYRQQPGQSLTLIATANQGSEATYESGFVIDKFPISRPNLTFSTLTVSNMSPEDSSIYLCSVVQGTNYGYTFGSGTRLTVV.

The chain has TRBV6-5 and TRBJ1-1; 8 bases map to TRBD1. With V trimmed by 6 bases and J by 4 bases, 4 bases remained unmatched. Germline V lookup: CDR1 MNHEY, CDR2 SVGAGI. This CDR3 has 13 residues. The CDR3 nucleotides read TGTGCCAGCAGGGACAGGGAGTCCACTGAAGCTTTCTTT. It specifies CASRDRESTEAFF.

This clone was observed a few times. The J gene is TRBJ1-6, the V gene TRBV28, with 7 bases identical to TRBD1. CDR3 length: 14 residues. From germline, CDR1 is MDHEN and CDR2 SYDVKM. With 4 bases clipped from V and 5 bases from J, the junction kept 2 bases outside the gene matches. CDR3 loop: CASSYQGDNSPLHF. DNA of the CDR3: TGTGCCAGCAGTTACCAGGGGGATAATTCACCCCTCCACTTT.

This chain joins TRBV20-1 and TRBJ2-5; D might be TRBD2 (6 bases). CDR3 size: 14 residues. The ends were cut back, 3 bases at V and 5 bases at J, with 16 bases in the middle. The V gene's germline CDR1 is DFQATT and CDR2 SNEGSKA (reference sequence). The DNA of the CDR3 is TGCAGTGCTAGTATGGAGGGTGAGGGGGAGACCCAGTACTTC. Its translation is CSASMEGEGETQYF.

This rearrangement joins TRBV20-1 to TRBJ2-1; D may be TRBD2 (6 bases). V was shortened by 3 bases and J by 5 bases, with 20 bases between the two germline ends. Germline V gene sequence: CDR1 DFQATT, CDR2 SNEGSKA (reference sequence). The CDR3 is made up of 16 amino acids. The CDR3, as DNA: TGCAGTGCTAGTGGGACGGACCGGGGGTGGGACAATGAGCAGTTCTTC. This translates into CSASGTDRGWDNEQFF.

The chain links TRBV28 to TRBJ1-3, with a weak D call TRBD1 (6 bases). Germline V gene data show CDR1 as MDHEN and CDR2 as SYDVKM. The CDR3 covers 17 residues. V gave up 1 base and J gave up 0 bases, with 13 bases separating them. The CDR3 coding sequence is TGTGCCAGCAGTTTATTTCGGACGGACAGCTCTGGAAACACCATATATTTT. It specifies CASSLFRTDSSGNTIYF.

V gene TRBV5-6 combines with J gene TRBJ2-2; 8 positions match TRBD1. Germline assignment: CDR1 SGHDT and CDR2 YYEEEE. CDR3 size: 15 residues. Trimming at V came to 4 bases and at J to 2 bases, leaving 4 bases not matched to a gene. The CDR3, as DNA: TGTGCCAGCAGCCAGGGGACAGGCAACACCGGGGAGCTGTTTTTT. Translated: CASSQGTGNTGELFF.

V is TRBV6-2 or TRBV6-3 and J is TRBJ2-5; D call uncertain. The CDR3 is made up of 13 amino acids. CDR1 is MNHEY, CDR2 SVGEGT, per germline. V shed 4 bases and J shed 5 bases, with 11 bases lying between them. CDR3 in amino acids: CASSFLRLETQYF. Here the CDR3 DNA reads TGTGCCAGCAGTTTTCTTCGGTTGGAGACCCAGTACTTC.

V is TRBV7-6 and J is TRBJ2-2, with 12 positions matching TRBD1. CDR1 and CDR2 (germline): SGHVS, FNYEAQ. V shed 5 bases, J shed 10 bases, and the junction held 17 bases outside the gene matches. The CDR3 runs 18 residues. CDR3 loop: CASSPLVGTGGISMELFF. The CDR3 DNA follows: TGTGCCAGCAGCCCCCTTGTCGGGACAGGGGGCATAAGCATGGAGCTGTTTTTT.